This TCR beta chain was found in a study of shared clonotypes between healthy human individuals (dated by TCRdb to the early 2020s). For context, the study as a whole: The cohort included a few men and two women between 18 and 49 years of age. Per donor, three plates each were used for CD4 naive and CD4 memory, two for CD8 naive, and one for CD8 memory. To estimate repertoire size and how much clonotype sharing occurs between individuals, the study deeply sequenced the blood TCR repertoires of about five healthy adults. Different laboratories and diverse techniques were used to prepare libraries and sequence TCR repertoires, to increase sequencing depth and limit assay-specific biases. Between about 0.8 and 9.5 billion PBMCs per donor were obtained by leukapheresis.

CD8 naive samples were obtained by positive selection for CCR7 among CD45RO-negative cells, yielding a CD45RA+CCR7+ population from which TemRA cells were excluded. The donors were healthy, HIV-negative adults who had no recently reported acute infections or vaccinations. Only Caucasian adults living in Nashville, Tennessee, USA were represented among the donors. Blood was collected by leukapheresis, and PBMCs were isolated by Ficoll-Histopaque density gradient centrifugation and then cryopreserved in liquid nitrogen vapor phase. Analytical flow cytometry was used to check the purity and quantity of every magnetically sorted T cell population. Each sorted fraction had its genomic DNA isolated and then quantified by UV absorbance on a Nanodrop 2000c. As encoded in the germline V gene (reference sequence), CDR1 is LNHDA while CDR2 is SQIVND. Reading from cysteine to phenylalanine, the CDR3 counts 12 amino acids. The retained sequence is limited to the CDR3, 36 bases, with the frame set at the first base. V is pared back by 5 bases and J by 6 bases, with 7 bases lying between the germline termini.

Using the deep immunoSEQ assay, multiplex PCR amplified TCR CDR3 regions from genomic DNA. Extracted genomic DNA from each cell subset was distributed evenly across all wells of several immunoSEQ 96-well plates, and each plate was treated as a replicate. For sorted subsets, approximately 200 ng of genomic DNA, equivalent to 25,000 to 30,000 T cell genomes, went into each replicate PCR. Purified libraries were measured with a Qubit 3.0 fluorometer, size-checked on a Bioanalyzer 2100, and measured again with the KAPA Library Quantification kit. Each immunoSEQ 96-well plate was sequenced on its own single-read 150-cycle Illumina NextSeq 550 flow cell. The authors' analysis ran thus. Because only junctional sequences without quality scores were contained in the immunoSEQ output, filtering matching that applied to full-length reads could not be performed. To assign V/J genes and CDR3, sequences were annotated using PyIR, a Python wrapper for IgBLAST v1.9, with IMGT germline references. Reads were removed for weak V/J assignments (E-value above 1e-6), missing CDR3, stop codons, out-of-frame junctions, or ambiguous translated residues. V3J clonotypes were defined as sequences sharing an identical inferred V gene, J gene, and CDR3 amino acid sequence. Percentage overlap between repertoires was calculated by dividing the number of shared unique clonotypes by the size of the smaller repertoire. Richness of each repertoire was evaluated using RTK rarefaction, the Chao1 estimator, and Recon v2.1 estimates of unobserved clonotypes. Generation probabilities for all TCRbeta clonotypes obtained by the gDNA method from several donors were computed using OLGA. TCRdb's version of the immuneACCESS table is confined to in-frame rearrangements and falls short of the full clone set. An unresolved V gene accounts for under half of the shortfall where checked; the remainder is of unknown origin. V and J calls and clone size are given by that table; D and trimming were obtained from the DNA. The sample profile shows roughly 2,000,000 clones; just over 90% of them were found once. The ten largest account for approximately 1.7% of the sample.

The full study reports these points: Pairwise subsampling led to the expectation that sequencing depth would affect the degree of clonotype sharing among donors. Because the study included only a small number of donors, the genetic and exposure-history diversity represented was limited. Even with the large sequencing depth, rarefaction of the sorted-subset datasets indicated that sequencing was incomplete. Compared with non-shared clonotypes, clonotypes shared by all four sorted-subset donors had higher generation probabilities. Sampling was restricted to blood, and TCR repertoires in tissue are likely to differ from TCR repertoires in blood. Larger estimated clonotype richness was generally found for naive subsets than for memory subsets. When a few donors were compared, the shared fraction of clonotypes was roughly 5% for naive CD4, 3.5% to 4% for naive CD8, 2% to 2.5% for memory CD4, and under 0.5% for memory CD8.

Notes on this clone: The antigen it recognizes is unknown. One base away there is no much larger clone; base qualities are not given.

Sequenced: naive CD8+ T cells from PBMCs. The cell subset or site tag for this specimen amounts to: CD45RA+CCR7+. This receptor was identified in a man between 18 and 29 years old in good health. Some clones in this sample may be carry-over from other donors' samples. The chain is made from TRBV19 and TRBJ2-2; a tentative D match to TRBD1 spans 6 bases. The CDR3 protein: CASSPGAGELFF. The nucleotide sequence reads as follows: TGTGCCAGTAGTCCAGGGGCCGGGGAGCTGTTTTTT.